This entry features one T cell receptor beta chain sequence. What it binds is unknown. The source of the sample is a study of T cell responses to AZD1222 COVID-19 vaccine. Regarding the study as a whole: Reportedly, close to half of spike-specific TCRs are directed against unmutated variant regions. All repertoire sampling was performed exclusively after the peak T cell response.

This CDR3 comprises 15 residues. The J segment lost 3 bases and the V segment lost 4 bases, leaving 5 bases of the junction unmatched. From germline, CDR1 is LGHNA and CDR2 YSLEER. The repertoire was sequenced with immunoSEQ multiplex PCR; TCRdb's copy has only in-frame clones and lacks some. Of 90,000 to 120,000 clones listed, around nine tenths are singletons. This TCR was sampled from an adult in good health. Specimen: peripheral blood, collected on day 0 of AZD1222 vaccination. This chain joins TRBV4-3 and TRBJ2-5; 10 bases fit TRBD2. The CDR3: CASSRVAGGEETQYF. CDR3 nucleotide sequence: TGCGCCAGCAGCCGAGTAGCGGGGGGCGAAGAGACCCAGTACTTC.